This note documents a single TCR beta chain sequence. What antigen it recognizes has not been identified. Base qualities are not provided; no much larger clone lies one nucleotide away. The cohort comprised more than 550 healthy bone marrow donors. At the time of sampling, every cohort member was nominally healthy, though immune exposures that went unrecorded were likely present. The donor tested CMV seronegative and was one of the 352 seronegative cohort members. Each donor provided a peripheral blood sample, and peripheral blood mononuclear cells were used for TCR beta sequencing. The Qiagen DNeasy Blood Extraction Kit was used to extract genomic DNA from the blood cell samples. The protocol used for the library was the immunoSEQ multiplex PCR assay. For the multiplex PCR, a mixture combining 60 forward primers for TCR Vbeta segments and 13 reverse primers for TCR Jbeta segments was used. A multiplex PCR assay on genomic DNA amplified the CDR3 region of rearranged TCR beta genes. The Illumina HiSeq System was used to sequence the amplified TCR beta libraries as 87-base-pair reads. Turning to the authors' computational methods: A later analysis counted approximately 76 million unique TCR beta chains across the 666 repertoires, and 9.5 million to 11 million of these chains were shared by at least two donors. A nearest-neighbor algorithm error-corrected the raw reads and collapsed the reads into unique sequences, merging closely related sequences to remove PCR and sequencing errors. CDR3 sequences were aligned to IMGT reference sequences to assign V, D and J gene segments. For a sequence to be retained, a match of at least six nucleotides was required to both a V gene segment and a J gene segment. Rearrangements were classified as productive when the CDR3 lacked stop codons and remained in frame with V and J, and all other rearrangements were classified as non-productive. CDR3 was defined by IMGT convention, running from the second conserved V-encoded cysteine to the conserved J-encoded phenylalanine. In an earlier analysis of 587 of the donors, sequences lacking an unambiguous match to a single V gene segment were excluded. In an earlier analysis of approximately 500 of the donors, a V segment was called functional when productive rearrangements were above 56.7%, and segregating when the standard deviation between donors exceeded 5%. A statistical classification framework was built for diagnosing cytomegalovirus status from the catalog of TCR beta chain sequences. In a later analysis, TCR nucleotide sequences were compared against IMGT/GENE-DB human TR gene sequences so that V and J genes could be assigned. Using the TCRdist pipeline, a later analysis assigned CDR3 sequences along with most-parsimonious VDJ recombination scenarios. A later analysis defined each TCR beta chain by its CDR3 amino acid sequence plus V-gene family, and excluded reads lacking a unique V-gene family. A later analysis removed roughly 590 highly shared, low-generation-probability nucleotide sequences to deal with suspected cross-contamination and a sequencing artifact. For each public chain, a later analysis derived a clonal expansion index from normalized ranks of inferred template counts within each repertoire. In a later analysis, generation probabilities were computed with a VDJ recombination model fitted to out-of-frame rearrangements, and the resulting probabilities were checked against IGoR. A later analysis scored TCR-TCR, TCR-HLA and TCR-CMV co-occurrence with hypergeometric tests, applying a repertoire-size bias correction to TCR pairs. To estimate false discovery rates, a later analysis permuted the HLA or CMV assignments 20 times. A later analysis grouped co-occurring TCRs with DBSCAN, adding TCRdist sequence similarity when clustering within HLA-allele-positive subsets. Repertoires with fewer than 30,000 or more than 120,000 public chains were left out of co-occurrence clustering, as were about 5 repertoires with anomalous nucleotide sharing. Not all clones reach the TCRdb copy of this immuneACCESS table, which keeps in-frame sequences only. Checked studies attribute under half of the gap to unresolved V genes and leave the rest unexplained. V, J and clone size were drawn from that table, and D and trimming were deduced from the DNA. Here the sample has some 110,000 clones; roughly 75% occur a single time. The top ten clones comprise 2.5% of the sample.

The CDR3 spans 20 residues, from the cysteine through the phenylalanine. Only the CDR3 part of the read is kept: 60 bases, read in frame from the first base. CDR1 and CDR2 are read off the germline V gene as MGHRA and YSYEKL. Trimming costs V 1 base and J 1 base, and their ends lie 25 bases apart. The data were obtained in a study of cytomegalovirus exposure and HLA in healthy donors (dated by TCRdb to about 2017). Looking at the study overall: According to an earlier analysis of several hundred of the donors, about 179 million T cells yielded 117 million unique TCR beta sequences and roughly 280 Gb of sequence data. Roughly 300 gigabases of sequencing data and tens of millions of unique TCR sequences made up an early release that covered 640 HLA-typed donors. Of the 300 to 500 genotyped donors, more than 75% were placed in the genetic ancestry cluster associated with self-reported Caucasian donors. The study aimed to test whether signatures of past pathogen exposure could be identified by cataloging public T cell receptors. The study profiled the T cell repertoires of 666 subjects by immunosequencing and related them to cytomegalovirus serostatus. Besides the first cohort of roughly 640 subjects, a separate validation cohort made up of 120 different subjects was used. To predict cytomegalovirus infection status, the study brought together high-throughput TCR immunosequencing, statistical association of individual TCRs with disease status, and machine learning. To study patterns of TCR occurrence, a later analysis re-analyzed previously published TCR beta repertoires from 700 or so donors and added high-resolution HLA genotyping. Rather than using new phenotypic data, the later analysis identified candidate immune exposures from TCR beta sequences and from how often those sequences occurred across donors. An earlier analysis of some 500 of the donors applied high-throughput TCR beta sequencing to assess whether each TCR beta V gene segment acted as functional or pseudogenic. Donor age, sex, ethnicity and CMV serostatus were collected together with the repertoire data. A later genetic analysis used genome-wide SNP genotypes for about three fifths of the 666 donors, treating that subset as a discovery cohort. Every repertoire in the discovery cohort had been generated on one and the same sequencing platform. HLA typing included class I and class II loci at four-digit resolution. The number of donors typed differed by locus, with roughly 620-640 for A, B, C, DRB1 and DQB1, 522 for DQA1, 600 to 610 for DPA1, and around 450 for DPB1. Five DR-DQ haplotypes were handled as single units for association and clustering, since linkage in the cohort was strong. Among 398 genotyped donors of the cohort, an average of around 220,000 unique TCR beta nucleotide sequences was sequenced per donor, of which 15% to 20% were non-productive.

What the authors observed across the whole study: According to a later analysis, most CMV-associated TCR beta chains appeared to be HLA-restricted, and the HLA associations seemed to be driven largely by CMV exposure. A later analysis found that TCR association rates varied across HLA loci, with DRB1 alleles showing the most associated TCRs and HLA-C alleles the fewest. Correlated functional status among segregating V segments might be attributable to linkage disequilibrium, but an unknown experimental factor could not be ruled out. An association between a missense DCLRE1C variant and V-gene and J-gene trimming of TCR beta chains was found in a later genetic analysis and replicated in an independent cohort. The study gave a list of more than 150 TCR beta chains associated with cytomegalovirus. Across donors, most TCR sequences were observed very rarely, whereas some public TCRs were present in many individuals. A later genetic analysis reported fewer N-insertions in productive TCRs among donors in an Asian-associated ancestry cluster than the approximately 670-donor mean. In an earlier analysis of approximately 590 of the donors, most TCR beta V segments were observed in productive rearrangements about 90% or about 30% of the time, broadly matching IMGT annotations. This cohort had only TCR beta chains sequenced, and the lack of alpha or paired-chain data limited which features could be detected. Roughly uniform sequencing depth across donors was assumed in presence/absence analyses, although this assumption may not hold. Assigning TCR associations to individual alleles was difficult when HLA alleles, especially DR and DQ, strongly co-occurred. The sequencing pipeline was judged likely to have produced a cluster of highly shared sequence variants as a technical artifact. CMV serostatus was the only immune exposure information available for the cohort. A later analysis associated 15,000 or so TCR beta sequences with specific HLA alleles at a false discovery rate of 0.05. It was suggested by the authors that the approach could potentially be generalized to other disease states and immunological phenotypes. A later analysis reported that several top co-occurrence clusters appeared linked to parvovirus B19, influenza, CMV and Epstein-Barr virus. Some IMGT-functional V segments, including TRBV6-2 and TRBV6-3, could not be distinguished by the 87-base-pair reads and were therefore excluded. Because HLA typing was missing for some donors at each locus, association tests included only the typed subset. The classifier was reported to diagnose cytomegalovirus status with high specificity and sensitivity in both the original cohort and the validation cohort. Compared with equally common non-associated chains, HLA-associated TCR beta chains in a later analysis were more clonally expanded and had lower generation probabilities. Because counts were too low, about 18 rarely observed V segments, including chromosome 9 orphons, were left out of the earlier analysis of 587 of the donors. A few of the identified cytomegalovirus-associated TCR beta chains were confirmed in vitro to be specific for cytomegalovirus antigens. A further reported finding was that TCR beta sequences accurately predicted the HLA-A and HLA-B alleles for most subjects in the first cohort.

The TCR originated in a man aged 40-55 years in good health and CMV-seronegative. Material: PBMCs. The chain joins TRBV4-1 to TRBJ1-1, with TRBD1 perhaps the D gene, on 6 matching bases. The base sequence is TGCGCCAGCAGCCAAGTTGGGAGGGGGAGTAAGGGTAGAGGGAACACTGAAGCTTTCTTT. Its protein product is CASSQVGRGSKGRGNTEAFF.